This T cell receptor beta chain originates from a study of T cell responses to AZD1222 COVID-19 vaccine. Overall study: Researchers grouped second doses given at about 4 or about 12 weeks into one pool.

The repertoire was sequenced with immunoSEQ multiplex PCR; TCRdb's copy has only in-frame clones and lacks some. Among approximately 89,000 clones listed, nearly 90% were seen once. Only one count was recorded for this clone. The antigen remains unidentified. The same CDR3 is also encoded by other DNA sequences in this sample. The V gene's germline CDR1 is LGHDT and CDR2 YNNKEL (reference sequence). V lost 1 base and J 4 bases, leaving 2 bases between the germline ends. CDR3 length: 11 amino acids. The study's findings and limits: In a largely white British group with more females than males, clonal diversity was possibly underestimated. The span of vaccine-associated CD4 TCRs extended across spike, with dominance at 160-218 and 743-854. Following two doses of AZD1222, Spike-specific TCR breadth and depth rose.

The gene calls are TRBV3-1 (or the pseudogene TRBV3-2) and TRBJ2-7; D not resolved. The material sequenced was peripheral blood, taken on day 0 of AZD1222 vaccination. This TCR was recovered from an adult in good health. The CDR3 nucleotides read TGTGCCAGCAGCCAAGGTTACGAGCAGTACTTC. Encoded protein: CASSQGYEQYF.